A selection of T cell receptor beta chains follows, all from one sample in a study of blood T cell repertoires in COVID-19. Sequencing was performed with immunoSEQ multiplex PCR; in TCRdb, only in-frame clones are kept and a portion is missing. The sample has 150,000 or so clones, approximately 92% seen once. Sequenced: peripheral blood. Receptors were obtained from a man younger than 35 with COVID-19, enrolled during active disease. The CDR3 runs from the conserved cysteine through the conserved F or W. A D gene is named only where the DNA matches it firmly. Size tells how often a clone was seen (once, few, many) or the class of an expanded clone, and some rows leave it out.

abundance	d_gene	len	v_gene	j_gene	CDR3nt	CDR3aa
once	.	14	TRBV18	TRBJ1-1	TGTGCCAGCTCACCACAGGGGCCGGACACTGAAGCTTTCTTT	CASSPQGPDTEAFF
.	.	12	TRBV10-3	TRBJ1-2	TGTGCCATCAGTGAGTCCCAGTATGGCTACACCTTC	CAISESQYGYTF
.	TRBD1	14	TRBV2	TRBJ1-6	TGTGCCAGCCGAAGGCAGGGGGCTAATTCACCCCTCCACTTT	CASRRQGANSPLHF
.	TRBD2	16	TRBV5-4	TRBJ2-5	TGTGCCAGCAGCTTCCTAGCGGGAGGGCCCTCGAAGACCCAGTACTTC	CASSFLAGGPSKTQYF
.	.	15	TRBV6-1	TRBJ2-2	TGTGCCAGCAGTGAAAACGGCAGGGGCACCGGGGAGCTGTTTTTT	CASSENGRGTGELFF
.	.	15	TRBV5-1	TRBJ2-7	TGCGCCAGCAGCTTGGACGGGAGACTCTCCTACGAGCAGTACTTC	CASSLDGRLSYEQYF
.	.	14	TRBV6-5	TRBJ2-7	TGTGCCAGCAGTAGACAGAGGAACTCCTACGAGCAGTACTTC	CASSRQRNSYEQYF
.	.	15	TRBV5-1	TRBJ1-1	TGCGCCAGCAGCTTGGCCGTCAGCGCCGCTAACGAAGCTTTCTTT	CASSLAVSAANEAFF
.	TRBD2	16	TRBV28	TRBJ2-7	TGTGCCAGCAGTTCTCCCGGGACTAGCGGGAGGCGCGAGCAGTACTTC	CASSSPGTSGRREQYF
.	.	13	TRBV18	TRBJ2-7	TGTGCCAGCTCACCACCCCAGCGTTACGAGCAGTACTTC	CASSPPQRYEQYF
few	TRBD2	16	TRBV7-9	TRBJ2-1	TGTGCCAGCAGCTTGGGGAGCGGGAGGGCGTACAATGAGCAGTTCTTC	CASSLGSGRAYNEQFF
.	.	16	TRBV18	TRBJ2-3	TGTGCCAGCTCACCAGATATTGTGGTAGTCACAGATACGCAGTATTTT	CASSPDIVVVTDTQYF
.	.	18	TRBV28	TRBJ1-2	TGTGCCAGCAGTTTATTAGCCATTAGCCGAGATGTGAACTATGGCTACACCTTC	CASSLLAISRDVNYGYTF
.	TRBD2	15	TRBV6-6	TRBJ2-7	TGTGCCAGCAGCCCCGAAAGCGGGAGTTCCCACGAGCAGTACTTC	CASSPESGSSHEQYF
.	TRBD2	15	TRBV10-3	TRBJ2-2	TGTGCCACCAGAGGGGGAGCGGGAGGAACCGGGGAGCTGTTTTTT	CATRGGAGGTGELFF
.	.	15	TRBV5-4	TRBJ2-1	TGTGCCAGCAGCTTGTCTAGCGACCCCTACAATGAGCAGTTCTTC	CASSLSSDPYNEQFF
.	.	13	TRBV9	TRBJ2-2	TGTGCCAGCAGCGCCGGGGGAACCGGGGAGCTGTTTTTT	CASSAGGTGELFF
.	.	13	TRBV5-1	TRBJ2-7	TGCGCCAGCAGCTCCAGGGGCACCTACGAGCAGTACTTC	CASSSRGTYEQYF
.	TRBD2	15	TRBV11-2	TRBJ2-7	TGTGCCAGCAGCTTAAGAGGCGGGAGGGCGTCCGAGCAGTACTTC	CASSLRGGRASEQYF
.	.	16	TRBV6-6	TRBJ2-3	TGTGCCAGCAGTCAGGACAGTTCTACTAGCACAGATACGCAGTATTTT	CASSQDSSTSTDTQYF
.	.	14	TRBV11-1	TRBJ2-7	TGTGCCAGCAGCTTAGTTGCGGGTCGCGGCGAGCAGTACTTC	CASSLVAGRGEQYF
few	TRBD1	17	TRBV4-1	TRBJ1-3	TGCGCCAGCAGCCAAGGCCCAACAGGGGGATCTGGAAACACCATATATTTT	CASSQGPTGGSGNTIYF
.	TRBD1	14	TRBV24-1	TRBJ2-3	TGTGCCACCGGGATCAAGGGGGCTGTTGATACGCAGTATTTT	CATGIKGAVDTQYF
.	.	16	TRBV18	TRBJ2-2	TGTGCCAGCTCACCAGAGGGAGCGGCGAACACCGGGGAGCTGTTTTTT	CASSPEGAANTGELFF
.	TRBD1	16	TRBV7-6	TRBJ2-3	TGTGCCAGCAGCTTAATGGCAGGGGGCGGCACAGATACGCAGTATTTT	CASSLMAGGGTDTQYF
.	.	13	TRBV7-9	TRBJ1-2	TGTGCCAGCAGCCTCGGGGGGGGCAATGGCTACACCTTC	CASSLGGGNGYTF
once	TRBD1	17	TRBV10-3	TRBJ1-1	TGTGCCATCAGCTTCGACAGGGGGCCGGGGGGTAGGACTGAAGCTTTCTTT	CAISFDRGPGGRTEAFF
once	.	16	TRBV6-4	TRBJ2-3	TGTGCCAGCAGTGACGGGAAGGGGAAGGGCACAGATACGCAGTATTTT	CASSDGKGKGTDTQYF
.	.	15	TRBV4-3	TRBJ2-7	TGCGCCAGCAGCCGAACAGCCGCTCCCGGCCACGAGCAGTACTTC	CASSRTAAPGHEQYF
once	TRBD2	14	TRBV29-1	TRBJ2-1	TGCAGCGTCAAACTAGCGGGAGCGCATAACGAGCAGTTCTTC	CSVKLAGAHNEQFF
.	.	13	TRBV2	TRBJ2-2	TGTGCCAGCGAAAACAGGGAAAACGGGGAGCTGTTTTTT	CASENRENGELFF
.	.	15	TRBV7-3	TRBJ2-6	TGTGCCAGCAGCGCACAGGCATCTGGGGCCAACGTCCTGACTTTC	CASSAQASGANVLTF
.	.	15	TRBV6-1	TRBJ2-7	TGTGCCAGCAGTGAGGAGGCGGGACAGAGCTACGAGCAGTACTTC	CASSEEAGQSYEQYF
.	TRBD1	13	TRBV5-6	TRBJ1-1	TGTGCCAGCACCGGGACAGAGAACACTGAAGCTTTCTTT	CASTGTENTEAFF
.	TRBD1	14	TRBV27	TRBJ1-6	TGTGCCAGCAGCCTGGACAGGGGTAATTCACCCCTCCACTTT	CASSLDRGNSPLHF
.	TRBD2	19	TRBV4-1	TRBJ2-1	TGCGCCAGCAGCCAACTTAGGCCCCTAGCGGGAGCCTTCATAAATGAGCAGTTCTTC	CASSQLRPLAGAFINEQFF
.	TRBD1	15	TRBV18	TRBJ2-1	TGTGCCAGCTCACCATGGGGGACAGGGGACAATGAGCAGTTCTTC	CASSPWGTGDNEQFF
.	.	18	TRBV27	TRBJ1-2	TGTGCCAGCAGTCAAAAATTCACCTCAGGGGCCAACATCTATGGCTACACCTTC	CASSQKFTSGANIYGYTF
once	TRBD2	16	TRBV4-3	TRBJ2-1	TGCGCCAGCAGCCAAATTACAAGCGGGGGTTACAATGAGCAGTTCTTC	CASSQITSGGYNEQFF
.	TRBD2	17	TRBV4-1	TRBJ2-3	TGCGCCAGCAGCCAGTACCTTAGCGGGAGGGCCACAGATACGCAGTATTTT	CASSQYLSGRATDTQYF
.	TRBD2	16	TRBV3-1/TRBV3-2	TRBJ2-1	TGTGCCAGCAGCCAAGATAAAGCGGGAGCGTCGAATGAGCAGTTCTTC	CASSQDKAGASNEQFF
.	TRBD1	14	TRBV28	TRBJ1-1	TGTGCCAGCAGTTGGACAGGGGAGGACACTGAAGCTTTCTTT	CASSWTGEDTEAFF
few	TRBD1	14	TRBV24-1	TRBJ1-5	TGTGCCACTCCGGGACAGGGATACAATCAGCCCCAGCATTTT	CATPGQGYNQPQHF
.	.	19	TRBV21-1	TRBJ2-2	TGTGCCAGCAGCAGCAGCCCTATCCCCCCACAGGGGTTTACCGGGGAGCTGTTTTTT	CASSSSPIPPQGFTGELFF
.	.	13	TRBV29-1	TRBJ1-2	TGCAGCGTTAAGGGGGGAGGGTTTGAGGGCTACACCTTC	CSVKGGGFEGYTF
.	TRBD2	22	TRBV5-1	TRBJ2-7	TGCGCCAGCAGCTCGCGCGGTCAAGCACCGGGACTAGCGGGATTCCACTCCTACGAGCAGTACTTC	CASSSRGQAPGLAGFHSYEQYF
.	.	16	TRBV6-6	TRBJ1-3	TGTGCCAGCAGTTATCCCTGGGACACCTCTGGAAACACCATATATTTT	CASSYPWDTSGNTIYF
.	.	16	TRBV30	TRBJ1-1	TGTGCCTGGAGTGTTTGGGGTAACAAGGGGGTACCTGAAGCTTTCTTT	CAWSVWGNKGVPEAFF
few	TRBD1	16	TRBV9	TRBJ2-3	TGTGCCAGCCCCCCCCGGAAAAGGGGGCTCACAGATACGCAGTATTTT	CASPPRKRGLTDTQYF
.	TRBD1	13	TRBV24-1	TRBJ2-3	TGTGCCACCAGTGAGCCGACAGGGTATACGCAGTATTTT	CATSEPTGYTQYF
.	.	11	TRBV29-1	TRBJ1-1	TGCAGCGTTGAATATTCAGCTGAAGCTTTCTTT	CSVEYSAEAFF
.	.	15	TRBV6-1	TRBJ2-7	TGTGCCAGCAGTGACGGGGGACTGAACACCTACGAGCAGTACTTC	CASSDGGLNTYEQYF
.	TRBD1	17	TRBV25-1	TRBJ1-6	TGTGCCAGCAGTGGCCCGAACAGGGACAGCCGAAGTTCACCCCTCCACTTT	CASSGPNRDSRSSPLHF
.	.	13	TRBV29-1	TRBJ2-7	TGCAGCGTTGAAGATGGCAGATCCTACGAGCAGTACTTC	CSVEDGRSYEQYF
.	TRBD1	14	TRBV18	TRBJ2-5	TGTGCCAGCTCATCCCCCAGGGGGCAAGAGACCCAGTACTTC	CASSSPRGQETQYF